This T cell receptor beta chain appears in the sequencing data of a study of CD8 T cells in ankylosing spondylitis (dated by TCRdb to the late 2010s). As for the study more broadly: The study profiled T cell receptor beta repertoires in healthy donors and ankylosing spondylitis patients to find disease-linked TCR variants. Samples of peripheral blood were taken, and for ankylosing spondylitis patients, synovial fluid was collected as well. The full study cohort comprised about 24 ankylosing spondylitis patients and about 110 healthy donors.

Trimming takes 4 bases from V and 9 bases from J, and the germline ends sit 10 bases apart. There are 12 amino acids in the CDR3, from cysteine to phenylalanine inclusive. The retained sequence is limited to the CDR3, 36 bases, with the frame set at the first base. For CDR1 and CDR2, the germline V gene lists MNHEY and SVGEGT. Sequencing used an Illumina HiSeq 2500. Quantitative 5'-RACE with molecular barcodes was used to prepare TCR beta libraries. As for how the authors treated the data: To identify disease-linked TCR variants, a new computational method was used, one built on a probabilistic model of VDJ rearrangement. TCRdb took the public reads, trimmed them with fastp at Q25, ran MiXCR for clone calling and kept in-frame beta chains. Entries that share a CDR3 protein sequence are merged under the most common genes and DNA. TCRdb's processing, not the authors', yielded these V and J calls. Counted in this sample were around 160,000 distinct CDR3 sequences; roughly 12% of them appeared once. The ten largest clones take up about 27% of the sample.

Study-level results and caveats: Some of the motif variants had been reported before in the synovial fluid and blood of reactive arthritis patients, a finding that suggests common disease-initiation mechanisms. The disease-linked clones were reported to be significantly enriched in matched synovial fluid samples from ankylosing spondylitis patients. A TCR beta motif of about 8 highly homologous amino acid variants appeared characteristic of blood from ankylosing spondylitis patients. A CD8+ phenotype was shown by the disease-linked clones, which were found at relatively low frequencies in peripheral blood.

This clonotype was seen repeatedly, ten times or more. Its antigen remains unidentified. Per-base quality was not reported, and no clone a single base away is much larger than it. Sequencing was done on a sample of blood, either unsorted or a sorted T cell fraction (not recorded which). The TCR originated in a male donor with ankylosing spondylitis or in good health (not recorded which). In this chain, TRBV6-2 or TRBV6-3 is recombined with TRBJ2-1; the D gene is possibly TRBD1, with 6 bases matching. In nucleotide form, the sequence is TGTGCCAGCAGTTCCACAGGGATTGAGCAGTTCTTC. It translates as CASSSTGIEQFF.